Given below is one T cell receptor beta chain in context. This sample was taken from a study of T cell changes during pregnancy in multiple sclerosis. Generated by immunoSEQ multiplex PCR, the TCRdb table keeps only in-frame clones and is missing some. Of tens of thousands of clones in the sample, approximately 92% are singletons; the top ten hold 1%. Germline V gives CDR1 SGHNT, CDR2 YYREEE (reference sequence). The trim removed 0 bases at V and 1 base at J, leaving 0 bases unmatched. CDR3 length equals 14 residues. Sequenced material: peripheral blood, taken in the first trimester of pregnancy. The source is a female donor with multiple sclerosis, enrolled in a pregnancy study. The V gene is TRBV5-4, the J gene TRBJ2-7, with TRBD1 matching over 8 bases. The CDR3 bases are TGTGCCAGCAGCTTGGGACAGGGGTCCTACGAGCAGTACTTC. Amino acid sequence: CASSLGQGSYEQYF.